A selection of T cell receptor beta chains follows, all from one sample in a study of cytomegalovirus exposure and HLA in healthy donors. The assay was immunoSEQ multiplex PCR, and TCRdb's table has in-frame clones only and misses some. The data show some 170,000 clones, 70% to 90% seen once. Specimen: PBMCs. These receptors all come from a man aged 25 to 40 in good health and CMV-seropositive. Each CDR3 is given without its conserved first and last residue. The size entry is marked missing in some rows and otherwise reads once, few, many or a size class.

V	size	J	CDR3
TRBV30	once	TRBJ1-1	AWSVSGVNTEAF
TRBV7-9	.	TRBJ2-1	ASSFTPGGLYNEQF
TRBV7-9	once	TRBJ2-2	ASSYEGSTGELF
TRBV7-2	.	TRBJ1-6	ASSPGTVNSPLH
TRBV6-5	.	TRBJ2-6	ASWGAGANVLT
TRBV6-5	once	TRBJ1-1	ASSYSGGTEAF
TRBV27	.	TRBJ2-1	ASSYDRLSYNEQF
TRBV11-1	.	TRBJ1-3	ASSAIRAGNTIY
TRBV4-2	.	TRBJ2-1	ASSQVQGGRGSSYNEQF
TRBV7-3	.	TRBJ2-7	ASSQQASGGTLRYEQY
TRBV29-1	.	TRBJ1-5	SVGQGSSNQPQH
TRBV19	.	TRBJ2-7	ASSPSPFVSYEQY
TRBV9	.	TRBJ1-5	ASSVGGLNQPQH
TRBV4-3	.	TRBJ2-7	ASSPNLSGPYEQY
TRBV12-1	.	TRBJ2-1	ASWPPGLAGGRDEQF
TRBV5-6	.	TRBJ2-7	ASSASSYEQY
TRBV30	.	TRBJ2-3	AWATGRDTQY
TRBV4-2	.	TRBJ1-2	ASSQDVRTAYGYT
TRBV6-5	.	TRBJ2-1	ASKETQYNEQF
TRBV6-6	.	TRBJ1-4	ASSYSKGAGEKLF
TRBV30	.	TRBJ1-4	AWSATGQEKLF
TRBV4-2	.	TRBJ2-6	ASSQPGQLSGANVLT
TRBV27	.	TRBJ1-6	ASSLGAGGLYAPLH
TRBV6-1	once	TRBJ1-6	ATGQGASSPLH
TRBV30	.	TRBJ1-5	ASSDRGQQPQH
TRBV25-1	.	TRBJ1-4	ASSEYRDTELF
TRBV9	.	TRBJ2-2	ASSVAPPGYDTGELF
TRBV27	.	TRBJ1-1	ASSSGVAGAGGRRAF
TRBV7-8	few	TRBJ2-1	ASSSRLVPSYNEQF
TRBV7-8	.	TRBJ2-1	ASSPTSGGANEQF
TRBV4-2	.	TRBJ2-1	ASSQELRQFSYNEQF
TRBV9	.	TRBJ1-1	ASSVDPGTAEAF
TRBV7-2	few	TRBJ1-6	ASSLSGAPNSPLH
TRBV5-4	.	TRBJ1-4	ASSPDRVNEKLF
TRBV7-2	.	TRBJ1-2	ASSLAQQGIRGYT
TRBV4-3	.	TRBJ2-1	ASSHTGGRHNEQF
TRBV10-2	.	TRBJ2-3	ASRGTARDTDTQY
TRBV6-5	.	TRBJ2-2	ASSYRLNTGELF
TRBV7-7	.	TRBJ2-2	ASSGGDGTSLPGELF
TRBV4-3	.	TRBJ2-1	ASSTRPSSSGGYNEQF
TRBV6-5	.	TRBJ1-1	ASRTQGASNTEAF
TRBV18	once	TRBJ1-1	ASSPYGTGGFTEAF
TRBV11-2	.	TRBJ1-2	ASSLTTGESYGYT
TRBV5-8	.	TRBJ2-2	ASGDLTGRELF
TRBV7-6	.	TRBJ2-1	ASSLGYGTAYNEQF
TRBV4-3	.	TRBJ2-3	ASSLGGRGTDTQY
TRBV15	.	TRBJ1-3	ATSRVRGTNTIY
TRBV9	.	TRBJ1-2	ASSGGTGLGYT
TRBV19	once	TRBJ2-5	ASSPGLAGLLETQY
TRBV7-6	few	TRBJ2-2	ASSPGRGATGELF
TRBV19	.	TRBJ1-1	ASSWAAGDTEAF
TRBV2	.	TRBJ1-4	ASTQGSEKLF
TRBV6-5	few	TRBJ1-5	ASSKQGRDQPQH
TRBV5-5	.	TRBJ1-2	ASSLESQTGGGGYGYT
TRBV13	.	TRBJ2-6	ASSQAGMGANVLT
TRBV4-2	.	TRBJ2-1	ASSLLAGVDNEQF